This TCR beta chain emerged from a study of blood T cells in healthy people across ages. Overall study findings and caveats: The diversity estimates, figures obtained from one million T cells, were considered underestimates. Among long-lived donors, naive CD4+ cells were more numerous and diversity higher than in aged donors.

There were healthy Caucasian individuals from Russia, aged 6 to 90, serving as donors. A sample-barcoded 5' primer and a J-beta primer mix were used in a second PCR of about 6 to 12 cycles. TCRdb itself ran the 5' RACE reads through MiXCR, one entry per CDR3 protein. Of some 1,500,000 distinct CDR3 sequences in the sample, roughly 43% were seen once. There are 16 residues in the CDR3. Germline values: CDR1 MNHNY, CDR2 SVGAGI (reference sequence). Concerning this clonotype: Its antigen is not known.

This TCR came from a woman between 18 and 29 years old in good health. Source material: blood. This chain uses TRBV6-6 with TRBJ2-1, with unresolved D. With the DNA end fitting TRBJ2-7 better, the J assignment may be wrong. CDR3 in DNA: TGTGCCAGCAGGGCTACGCCCCCTCAACTTTACAATGAGCAGTACTTC. This codes for CASRATPPQLYNEQYF.